Listed here are 19 T cell receptor beta chains from one sample, sequenced in a study of blood T cell repertoires in COVID-19. Produced via immunoSEQ multiplex PCR; TCRdb's table is partial and in-frame only. The sample shows about 180,000 clones, around 86% of them seen only once. Material for sequencing was peripheral blood. The receptors come from a woman aged 30 to 39 with active or convalescent COVID-19.

The chain recombines TRBV25-1 with TRBJ1-5, with D possibly being TRBD1 (5 bases). The CDR3 loop spans 15 amino acids. V lost 2 bases and J lost 3, with 11 bases in between. Per germline, CDR1 MGHDK and CDR2 SYGVNS. The CDR3 DNA sequence: TGTGCCAGCAGTGAACCGGGGGGTGACAATCAGCCCCAGCATTTT. This sequence encodes CASSEPGGDNQPQHF. Using reference TRBV25-1 and TRBJ1-5 for the parts outside the CDR3, the full variable domain is EADIYQTPRYLVIGTGKKITLECSQTMGHDKMYWYQQDPGMELHLIHYSYGVNSTEKGDLSSESTVSRIRTEHFPLTLESARPSHTSQYLCASSEPGGDNQPQHFGDGTRLSIL.

The rearrangement joins TRBV2 to TRBJ1-2; 12 nucleotides line up with TRBD1. This CDR3 is 14 amino acids long. V dropped 7 bases and J dropped 2; count of bases not matched to a gene: 2. The germline gives CDR1 SNHLY, CDR2 FYNNEI. CDR3 amino acids: CASIGTGGNYGYTF. In nucleotides, the CDR3 is TGTGCCAGCATTGGGACAGGGGGCAACTATGGCTACACCTTC.

V and J are TRBV5-1 and TRBJ1-3, with D uncertain. Germline V CDR1 and CDR2: SGHRS, YFSETQ. Deletions cut 6 bases from V and 0 bases from J, with 25 bases between. The CDR3 length is 19 residues. The CDR3, as DNA: TGCGCCAGCACCCGTGAGGTTTTCCACGGTTCAAACTCTGGAAACACCATATATTTT. Translated: CASTREVFHGSNSGNTIYF. Looking up the rest from reference TRBV5-1 and TRBJ1-3 gives the full variable domain: KAGVTQTPRYLIKTRGQQVTLSCSPISGHRSVSWYQQTPGQGLQFLFEYFSETQRNKGNFPGRFSGRQFSNSRSEMNVSTLELGDSALYLCASTREVFHGSNSGNTIYFGEGSWLTVV.

This CDR3 reads CASTEWGPTEAFF. CDR3 nucleotide sequence: TGTGCCAGCACCGAATGGGGCCCCACTGAAGCTTTCTTT. This chain links TRBV25-1 with TRBJ1-1; maybe TRBD1 (5 bases). The CDR3 extends over 13 amino acids. Deletions cut 7 bases from V and 4 bases from J, with 13 bases between. In germline, CDR1 is MGHDK, CDR2 SYGVNS.

The chain recombines TRBV7-9 with TRBJ2-5; 9 nucleotides match TRBD1. V lost 7 bases to trimming and J lost 5 bases; unmatched junction nucleotides: 11. Per germline, CDR1 SEHNR and CDR2 FQNEAQ (reference sequence). The CDR3 is 15 amino acids. This CDR3 is CASTTLQGARETQYF. The CDR3, as DNA: TGTGCCAGCACTACCCTACAGGGGGCGCGTGAGACCCAGTACTTC.

V is TRBV12-3 or TRBV12-4 and J is TRBJ1-2; 8 positions agree with TRBD1. The CDR3 spans 12 residues. Germline trimming cut 5 bases from V and 8 bases from J; bases unmatched to any gene: 4. This CDR3 is CASSAGGGGYTF. Written as DNA, the CDR3 is TGTGCCAGCAGTGCAGGGGGCGGGGGCTACACCTTC.

This chain joins TRBV27 and TRBJ2-7, with D possibly TRBD1 on 6 matching bases. CDR1 and CDR2 from the germline V gene are MNHEY and SMNVEV (reference sequence). The CDR3 totals 14 residues. Trimming took off 2 bases at V and 1 base at J, with 9 bases between the two ends. In DNA form, the CDR3 reads TGTGCCAGCAGTTTACAGGGGCCGTCCTACGAGCAGTACTTC. Residues: CASSLQGPSYEQYF.

The rearrangement links TRBV15 to TRBJ2-2; 8 nucleotides line up with TRBD1. The germline V gene encodes CDR1 LNHNV and CDR2 YYDKDF (reference sequence). Trimming removed 8 bases from V and 4 bases from J; junction bases left unmatched: 12. This CDR3 region has 16 residues. This CDR3 is CATAAPSDRVTGELFF. The CDR3 DNA reads TGTGCCACCGCGGCACCCTCGGACAGGGTCACCGGGGAGCTGTTTTTT.

The chain is built from TRBV7-2 and TRBJ2-2; 15 bases line up with TRBD2. With V trimmed by 3 bases and J by 6 bases, 8 bases remained unmatched. Germline CDR1 is SGHTA and CDR2 is FQGNSA. The CDR3 is 18 residues long. The CDR3 DNA reads as TGTGCCAGCAGCTTTCGGACTAGCGGGGGGGCCAAGTCCGGGGAGCTGTTTTTT. Protein sequence: CASSFRTSGGAKSGELFF.

The rearrangement joins TRBV6-5 to TRBJ1-2; 8 bases fit TRBD1. The V gene's germline CDR1 is MNHEY and CDR2 SVGAGI. The CDR3 has 13 amino acids. With 6 bases clipped from V and 4 bases from J, the junction kept 4 bases outside the gene matches. The CDR3, as DNA: TGTGCCAGCAGCATCAGGGGGCTCTATGGCTACACCTTC. Its protein product is CASSIRGLYGYTF.

The chain has TRBV18 and TRBJ1-5; 10 bases map to TRBD1. The germline gives CDR1 KGHSH, CDR2 LQKENI. The CDR3 consists of 15 residues. V trimming: 3 bases; J trimming: 6 bases; junction bases outside the gene matches: 5. CDR3 in DNA: TGTGCCAGCTCACCGACAGGGGGCTACAGTCAGCCCCAGCATTTT. Amino acids: CASSPTGGYSQPQHF.

This chain joins TRBV25-1 and TRBJ2-5; TRBD2 matches at 8 bases. The J segment lost 9 bases and the V segment lost 1 base, leaving 16 bases of the junction unmatched. The germline V gene encodes CDR1 MGHDK and CDR2 SYGVNS. The CDR3 is 17 amino acids. CDR3 nucleotide sequence: TGTGCCAGCAGTGAATCGGGACGGGGGGGACCTCGGGCGGCCCAGTACTTC. Its protein product is CASSESGRGGPRAAQYF.

The gene calls are TRBV2 and TRBJ2-7, with D hard to call. The germline V and J ends were trimmed by 8 bases and 2 bases, with 19 bases remaining between them. The CDR3 consists of 15 residues. Per the germline V gene, CDR1 is SNHLY and CDR2 is FYNNEI. The CDR3 is CASFLLRVSTYEQYF. The CDR3 coding sequence is TGTGCCAGCTTCCTCCTCCGGGTCTCAACCTACGAGCAGTACTTC.

The J gene is TRBJ2-7, the V gene TRBV2; unclear D gene. Germline V gene lookup returns CDR1 SNHLY and CDR2 FYNNEI. The CDR3 has 15 residues. Deletions cut 4 bases from V and 2 bases from J, with 15 bases between. The CDR3 spells CASSAPEAPTYEQYF. As DNA, the CDR3 is TGTGCCAGCAGTGCCCCCGAGGCCCCTACCTACGAGCAGTACTTC.

The CDR3 reads CASSPTGSSYNEQFF. The CDR3 nucleotides read TGTGCCAGCAGCCCTACAGGTAGCTCCTACAATGAGCAGTTCTTC. This chain links TRBV5-4 with TRBJ2-1; perhaps TRBD1 as D (5 bases). The CDR3 has 15 amino acids. Germline V gene lookup returns CDR1 SGHNT and CDR2 YYREEE (reference sequence). Trimming stripped 4 bases from V and 0 bases from J, with 11 bases between.

The J gene is TRBJ1-4, the V gene TRBV27, with D hard to call. Germline CDR1 and CDR2: MNHEY and SMNVEV (reference sequence). CDR3 length: 16 residues. Trimming removed 0 bases from V and 5 bases from J, with 13 bases in between. The CDR3 nucleotides are TGTGCCAGCAGTTTATCCAGGCGCCCGGGGAATGAAAAACTGTTTTTT. Its protein product is CASSLSRRPGNEKLFF.

This clone came up once. V gene TRBV27 combines with J gene TRBJ1-1; 7 bases are a match to TRBD1. Germline CDR1 is MNHEY and CDR2 is SMNVEV (reference sequence). The CDR3 length is 14 residues. V lost 2 bases, J lost 4 bases, and 4 bases stayed unmatched. The CDR3 spells CASSLTHRGTEAFF. For the CDR3, the DNA is TGTGCCAGCAGTTTAACCCACAGGGGCACTGAAGCTTTCTTT.

This sequence joins TRBV28 and TRBJ1-2; D ambiguous. From germline, CDR1 is MDHEN and CDR2 SYDVKM. V was trimmed by 2 bases and J by 8 bases, leaving 12 bases between them. The CDR3 extends over 13 amino acids. The CDR3 nucleotides read TGTGCCAGCAGTTTAATTAAGCCCCGCGGCTACACCTTC. It translates to CASSLIKPRGYTF.

The chain uses TRBV24-1 and TRBJ2-1, with a possible D match to TRBD1 (6 bases). The germline gives CDR1 KGHDR, CDR2 SFDVKD. Trimming shortened V by 4 bases and J by 10 bases, and 10 bases separated the two germline ends. The CDR3 runs 12 residues. The CDR3 protein is CATSDPGQEQFF. The DNA of the CDR3 is TGTGCCACCAGTGACCCCGGACAGGAGCAGTTCTTC.